These 5 T cell receptor beta chains share one sample of origin, sequenced in a study of T cell responses to AZD1222 COVID-19 vaccine. Using immunoSEQ multiplex PCR, the repertoire was profiled, and TCRdb retains in-frame clones only, with some absent. The data contain approximately 68,000 clones, 88% of them singletons. The source material was peripheral blood, sampled 28 days after the second dose of the MenACWY control vaccine. These receptor sequences come from an adult who received the MenACWY meningococcal vaccine as a control.

The rearrangement joins TRBV5-1 to TRBJ2-7; D is perhaps TRBD2 (5 bases). CDR1 is SGHRS and CDR2 is YFSETQ in the germline V gene. CDR3 length equals 16 residues. V was shortened by 4 bases and J by 0 bases, with 17 bases between the two germline ends. The DNA for the CDR3 is TGCGCCAGCAGCCCAAATTCCCCGGGGAGCTCCTACGAGCAGTACTTC. This codes for CASSPNSPGSSYEQYF.

The chain's CDR3 is CASGKQATDTQYF. The CDR3 DNA sequence: TGTGCCAGTGGGAAGCAGGCCACAGATACGCAGTATTTT. The V call is TRBV7-9, the J call TRBJ2-3; D is undetermined. V lost 9 bases and J lost 2, with 12 bases in between. The germline CDR1 and CDR2 sequences are SEHNR and FQNEAQ (reference sequence). This CDR3 region has 13 residues.

The chain uses TRBV6-2 or TRBV6-3 and TRBJ2-7, with unresolved D. Germline CDR1 reads MNHEY; CDR2 reads SVGEGT. The CDR3 runs 12 residues. V lost 2 bases and J 5 bases, leaving 7 bases between the germline ends. The CDR3 protein is CASSYGTNEQYF. The CDR3 region has the DNA TGTGCCAGCAGTTACGGTACTAACGAGCAGTACTTC.

The J gene is TRBJ2-7, the V gene TRBV30; TRBD1 matches at 7 bases. Germline CDR1 is GTSNPN and CDR2 is SVGIG (reference sequence). This CDR3 is built from 12 residues. The V gene end was trimmed by 0 bases and the J gene end by 6 bases; junction bases not matched to a gene: 2. The CDR3: CAWSVSGGEQYF. The CDR3 DNA reads TGTGCCTGGAGTGTCTCAGGGGGCGAGCAGTACTTC.

The J gene is TRBJ2-5, the V gene TRBV5-4; 9 bases align to TRBD2. The junction had 3 bases not matched to a gene; V was cut back by 0 bases and J by 3 bases. This CDR3 has 15 residues. Germline assignment: CDR1 SGHNT and CDR2 YYREEE (reference sequence). CDR3 DNA sequence: TGTGCCAGCAGCTTGGATTTAGCGGGGGAAGAGACCCAGTACTTC. Protein sequence: CASSLDLAGEETQYF.